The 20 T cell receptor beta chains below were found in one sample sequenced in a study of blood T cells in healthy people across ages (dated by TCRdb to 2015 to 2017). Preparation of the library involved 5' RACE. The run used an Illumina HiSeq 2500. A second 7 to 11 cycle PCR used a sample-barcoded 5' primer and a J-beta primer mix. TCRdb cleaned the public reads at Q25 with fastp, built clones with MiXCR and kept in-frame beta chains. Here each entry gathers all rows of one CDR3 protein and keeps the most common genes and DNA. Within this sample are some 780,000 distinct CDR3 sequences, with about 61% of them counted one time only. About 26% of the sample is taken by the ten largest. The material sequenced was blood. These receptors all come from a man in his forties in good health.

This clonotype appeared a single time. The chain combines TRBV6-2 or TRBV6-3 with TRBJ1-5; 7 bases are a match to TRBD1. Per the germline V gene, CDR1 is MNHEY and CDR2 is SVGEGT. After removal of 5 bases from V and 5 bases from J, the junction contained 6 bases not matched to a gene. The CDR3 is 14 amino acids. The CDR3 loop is CASSTGAGDQPQHF. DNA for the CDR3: TGTGCCAGCAGTACAGGGGCAGGCGATCAGCCCCAGCATTTT.

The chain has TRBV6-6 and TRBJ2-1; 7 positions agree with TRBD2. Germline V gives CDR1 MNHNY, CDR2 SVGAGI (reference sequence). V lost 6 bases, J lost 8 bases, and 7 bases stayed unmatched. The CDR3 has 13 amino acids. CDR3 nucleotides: TGTGCCAGCAGATTCCCGGGGGGTGATGAGCAGTTCTTC. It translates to CASRFPGGDEQFF.

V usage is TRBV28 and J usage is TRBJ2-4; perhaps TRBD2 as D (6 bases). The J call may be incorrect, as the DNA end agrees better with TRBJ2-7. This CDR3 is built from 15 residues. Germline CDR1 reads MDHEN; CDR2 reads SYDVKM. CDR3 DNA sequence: TGTGCCAGCAGCGAGTCCGGGACTGGGTACCACGAGCAGTACTTC. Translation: CASSESGTGYHEQYF.

The CDR3 loop reads CASSQDYRVYGYTF. The CDR3 coding sequence is TGTGCCAGCAGCCAAGATTACAGGGTGTATGGCTACACCTTC. This sequence joins TRBV4-2 and TRBJ1-2; TRBD1 might be the D (6 bases). CDR1 LGHNA and CDR2 YNFKEQ come from the germline V gene. Trimming removed 0 bases from V and 5 bases from J, with 10 bases in between. This CDR3 contains 14 residues.

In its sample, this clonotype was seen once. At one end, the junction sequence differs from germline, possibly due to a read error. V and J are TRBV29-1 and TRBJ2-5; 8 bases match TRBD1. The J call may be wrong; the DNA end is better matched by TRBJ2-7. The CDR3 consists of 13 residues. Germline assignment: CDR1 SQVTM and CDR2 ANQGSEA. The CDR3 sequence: CSVFWTGSSEQYF. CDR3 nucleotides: TGCAGCGTTTTCTGGACAGGGTCCTCCGAGCAGTACTTC.

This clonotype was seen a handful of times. CDR3 amino acids: CASSLATSGNEQFF. Here the CDR3 DNA reads TGCGCCAGCAGCTTGGCGACTAGCGGCAATGAGCAGTTCTTC. V gene TRBV5-1 combines with J gene TRBJ2-1; TRBD2 agrees at 9 bases. Germline assignment: CDR1 SGHRS and CDR2 YFSETQ. V was pared by 0 bases and J by 6 bases, with 1 base of the junction left unmatched. The CDR3 is 14 amino acids.

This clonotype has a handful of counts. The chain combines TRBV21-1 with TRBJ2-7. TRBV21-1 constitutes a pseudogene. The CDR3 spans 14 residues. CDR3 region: CASSKAPISYEQYF. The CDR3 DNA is TGTGCCAGCAGCAAAGCCCCGATCTCCTACGAGCAGTACTTC.

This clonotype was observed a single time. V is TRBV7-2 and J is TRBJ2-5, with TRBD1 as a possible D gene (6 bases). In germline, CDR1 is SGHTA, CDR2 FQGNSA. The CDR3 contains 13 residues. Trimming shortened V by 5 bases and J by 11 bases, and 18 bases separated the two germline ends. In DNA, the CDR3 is TGTGCCAGCAGCCCCGGACAGTGGGATGAGCAGTACTTC. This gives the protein CASSPGQWDEQYF. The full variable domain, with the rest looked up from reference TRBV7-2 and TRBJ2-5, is GAGVSQSPSNKVTEKGKDVELRCDPISGHTALYWYRQSLGQGLEFLIYFQGNSAPDKSGLPSDRFSAERTGGSVSTLTIQRTQQEDSAVYLCASSPGQWDEQYFGPGTRLLVL.

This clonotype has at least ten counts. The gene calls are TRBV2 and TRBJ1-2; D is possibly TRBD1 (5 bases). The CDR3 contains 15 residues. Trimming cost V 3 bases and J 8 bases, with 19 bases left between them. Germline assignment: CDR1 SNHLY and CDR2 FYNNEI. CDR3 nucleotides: TGTGCCAGCAGTGATTACGGCCTGAGGGGCGGGGGCTACACCTTC. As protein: CASSDYGLRGGGYTF.

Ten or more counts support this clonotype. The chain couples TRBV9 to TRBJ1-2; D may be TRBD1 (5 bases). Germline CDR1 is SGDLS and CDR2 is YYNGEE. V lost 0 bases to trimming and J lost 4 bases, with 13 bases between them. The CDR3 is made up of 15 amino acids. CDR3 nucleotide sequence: TGTGCCAGCAGCGTAGGAGGCGGGGACGGCTATGGCTACACCTTC. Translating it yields CASSVGGGDGYGYTF.

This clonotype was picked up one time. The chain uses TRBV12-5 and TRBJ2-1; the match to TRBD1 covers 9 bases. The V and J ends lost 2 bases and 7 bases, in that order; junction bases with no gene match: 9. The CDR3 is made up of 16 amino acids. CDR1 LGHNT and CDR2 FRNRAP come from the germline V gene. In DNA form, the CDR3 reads TGTGCTAGTGGTTTGATACAGGGGGCGCGTGGGAATGAGCAGTTCTTC. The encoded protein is CASGLIQGARGNEQFF.

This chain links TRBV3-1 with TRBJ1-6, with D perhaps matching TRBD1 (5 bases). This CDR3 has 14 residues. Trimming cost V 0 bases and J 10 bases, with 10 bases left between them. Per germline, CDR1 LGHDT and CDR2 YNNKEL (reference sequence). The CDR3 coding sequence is TGTGCCAGCAGCCAAGAATCACGGGGCTCACCCCTCCACTTT. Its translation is CASSQESRGSPLHF.

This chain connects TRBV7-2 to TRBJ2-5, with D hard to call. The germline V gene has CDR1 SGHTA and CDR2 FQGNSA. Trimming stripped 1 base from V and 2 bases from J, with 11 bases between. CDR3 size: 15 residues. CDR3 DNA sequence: TGTGCCAGCAGCTTAGTTCTCGGGCAGCAAGAGACCCAGTACTTC. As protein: CASSLVLGQQETQYF.

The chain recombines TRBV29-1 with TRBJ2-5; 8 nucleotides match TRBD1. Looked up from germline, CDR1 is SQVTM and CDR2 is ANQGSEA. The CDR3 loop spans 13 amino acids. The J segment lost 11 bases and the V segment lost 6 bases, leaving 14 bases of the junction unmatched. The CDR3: CSVSGQGPYKQYF. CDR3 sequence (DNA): TGCAGCGTCTCCGGACAGGGACCCTACAAGCAGTACTTC.

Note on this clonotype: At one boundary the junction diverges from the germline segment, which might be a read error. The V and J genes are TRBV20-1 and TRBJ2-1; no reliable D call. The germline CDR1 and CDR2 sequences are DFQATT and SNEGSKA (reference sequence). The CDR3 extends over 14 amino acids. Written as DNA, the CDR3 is TGCAGTGCTAGAGGTCCGGGTGAAGTATCTGAGCAGTTCTTT. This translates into CSARGPGEVSEQFF.

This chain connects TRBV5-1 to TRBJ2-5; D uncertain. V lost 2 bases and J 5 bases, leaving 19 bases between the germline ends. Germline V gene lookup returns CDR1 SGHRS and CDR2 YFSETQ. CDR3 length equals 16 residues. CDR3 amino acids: CASSLVLGNSFETQYF. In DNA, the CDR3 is TGCGCCAGCAGCTTAGTATTAGGGAATTCGTTCGAGACCCAGTACTTC.

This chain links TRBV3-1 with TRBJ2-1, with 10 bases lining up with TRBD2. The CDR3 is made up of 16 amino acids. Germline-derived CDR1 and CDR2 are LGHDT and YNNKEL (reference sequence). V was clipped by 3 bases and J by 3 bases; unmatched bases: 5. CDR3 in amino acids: CASSQFSGGNYNEQFF. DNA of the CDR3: TGTGCCAGCAGCCAGTTTAGCGGGGGGAACTACAATGAGCAGTTCTTC.

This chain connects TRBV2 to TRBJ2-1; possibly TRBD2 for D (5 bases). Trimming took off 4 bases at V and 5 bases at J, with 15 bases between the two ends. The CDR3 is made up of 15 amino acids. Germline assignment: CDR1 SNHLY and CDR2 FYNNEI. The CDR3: CASSAAGGLDNEQFF. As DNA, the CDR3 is TGTGCCAGCAGTGCGGCGGGCGGGCTGGACAATGAGCAGTTCTTC.

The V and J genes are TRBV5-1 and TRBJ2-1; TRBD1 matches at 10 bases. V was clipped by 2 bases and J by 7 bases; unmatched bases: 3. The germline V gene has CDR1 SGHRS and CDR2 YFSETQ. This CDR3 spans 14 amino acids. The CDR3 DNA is TGCGCCAGCAGCTTTGGGACAGGGGTTAATGAGCAGTTCTTC. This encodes CASSFGTGVNEQFF.

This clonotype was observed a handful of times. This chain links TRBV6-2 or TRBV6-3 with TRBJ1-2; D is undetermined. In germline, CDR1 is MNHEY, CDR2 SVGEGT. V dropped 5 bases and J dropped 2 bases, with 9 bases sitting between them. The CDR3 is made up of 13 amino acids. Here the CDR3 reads CASSGTENYGYTF. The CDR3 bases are TGTGCCAGCAGTGGAACAGAGAACTATGGCTACACCTTC.